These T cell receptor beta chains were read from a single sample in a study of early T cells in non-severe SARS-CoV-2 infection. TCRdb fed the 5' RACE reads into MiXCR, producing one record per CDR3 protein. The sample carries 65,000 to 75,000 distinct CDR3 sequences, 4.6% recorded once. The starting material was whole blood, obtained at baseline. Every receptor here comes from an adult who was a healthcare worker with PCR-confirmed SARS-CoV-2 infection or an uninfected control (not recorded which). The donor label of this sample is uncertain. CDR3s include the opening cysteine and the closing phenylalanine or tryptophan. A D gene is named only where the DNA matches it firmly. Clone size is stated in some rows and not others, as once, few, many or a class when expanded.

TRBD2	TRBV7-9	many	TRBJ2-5	TGTGCCAGCAGCCCTTCTAGCGGGGGGCCTGGGACCCAGTACTTC	CASSPSSGGPGTQYF
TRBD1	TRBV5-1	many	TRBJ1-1	TGCGCCAGCAGCCGGGAGGGACAGGGGGGCACTGAAGCTTTCTTT	CASSREGQGGTEAFF
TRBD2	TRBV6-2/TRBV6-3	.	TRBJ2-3	TGTGCCAGCAGTTACTATAGCGGGGGGGTAGCAGATACGCAGTATTTT	CASSYYSGGVADTQYF
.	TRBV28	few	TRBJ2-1	TGTGCCAGCAGTCTGCCGGGGCCTGTTCCTAAGCAGTTCTTC	CASSLPGPVPKQFF
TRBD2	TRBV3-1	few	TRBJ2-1	TGTGCCAGCAGCCGAGCGAGACTAGCGGGAGCCTACAATGAGCAGTTCTTC	CASSRARLAGAYNEQFF
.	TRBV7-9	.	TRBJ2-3	TGTGCCAGCAGCTCACTGGGGGATACGCAGTATTTT	CASSSLGDTQYF
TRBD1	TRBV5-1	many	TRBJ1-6	TGCGCCAGCAGCATCGGGACAGGGGACAATTCACCCCTCCACTTT	CASSIGTGDNSPLHF
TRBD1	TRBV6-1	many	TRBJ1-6	TGTGCCAGCAGTAGAGACAGGGATGGCAATTCACCCCTCCACTTT	CASSRDRDGNSPLHF
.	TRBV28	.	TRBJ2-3	TGTGCCAGCAGTTTATCAGCGGATTATAGCACAGATACGCAGTATTTT	CASSLSADYSTDTQYF
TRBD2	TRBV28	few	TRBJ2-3	TGTGCCAGCAGTTTCCAGCGGATAGCGGGAGGCACAGATACGCAGTATTTT	CASSFQRIAGGTDTQYF
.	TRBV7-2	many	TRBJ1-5	TGTGCCAGCAGCTTATCAGGGGCCAATCAGCCCCAGCATTTT	CASSLSGANQPQHF
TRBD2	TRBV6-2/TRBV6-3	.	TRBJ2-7	TGTGCCAGCAGTCGTCTAGCGGGGGCCTACGAGCAGTACTTC	CASSRLAGAYEQYF
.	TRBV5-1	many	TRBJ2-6	TGCGCCAGCCAAGGCGAGGGGATGACCTCTGGGGCCAACGTCCTGACTTTC	CASQGEGMTSGANVLTF
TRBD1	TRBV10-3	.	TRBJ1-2	TGTGCCATCACCCAAGGACAGGGAGCATACTATGGCTACACCTTC	CAITQGQGAYYGYTF
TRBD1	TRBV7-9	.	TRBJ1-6	TGTGCCAGCAGCCGGCCCAGGGGGGATTCACCCCTCCACTTT	CASSRPRGDSPLHF
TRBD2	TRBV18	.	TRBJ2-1	TGTGCCAGCTCACCGCAAGCGGGGACTAGCGGGGGACTCCACAATGAGCAGTTCTTC	CASSPQAGTSGGLHNEQFF
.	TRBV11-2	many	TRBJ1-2	TGTGCCAGCAGCTCCATTAGATATGGCTACACCTTC	CASSSIRYGYTF
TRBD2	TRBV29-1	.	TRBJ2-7	TGCAGCGTTGAAGCCGTGGGACTAGCGTCCTACGAGCAGTACTTC	CSVEAVGLASYEQYF
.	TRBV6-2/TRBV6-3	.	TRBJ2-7	TGTGCCAGCAGTCCGCTGACAGTACAGTACTTC	CASSPLTVQYF
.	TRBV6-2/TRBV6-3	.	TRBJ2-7	TGTGCCAGCAGTGGACCGGCGGACGGCCGGGGAGAGCAGTACTTC	CASSGPADGRGEQYF
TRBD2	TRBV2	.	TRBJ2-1	TGTGCCAGCACCGTGTCTAGCGGGGCCCATGAGCAGTTCTTC	CASTVSSGAHEQFF
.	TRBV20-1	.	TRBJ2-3	TGCAGTGCTACCCGGGATCTCAAGGGAGATACGCAGTATTTT	CSATRDLKGDTQYF
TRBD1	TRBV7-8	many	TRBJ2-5	TGTGCCAGCAGCGTAGACAGGGAAGAGACCCAGTACTTC	CASSVDREETQYF
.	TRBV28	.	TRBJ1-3	TGTGCCAGCGGGGGAGAGGGGATAAACACCATATATTTT	CASGGEGINTIYF
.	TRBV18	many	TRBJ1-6	TGTGCCAGCTCACCACTGGAGGTCTATAATTCACCCCTCCACTTT	CASSPLEVYNSPLHF
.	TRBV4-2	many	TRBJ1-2	TGTGCCAGCAGCCAAGATTGGGGTGCAGGGCTGGTTATCGACTATGGCTACACCTTC	CASSQDWGAGLVIDYGYTF
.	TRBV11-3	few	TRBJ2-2	TGTGCCAGCAGCTTTGCAGAGAACACCGGGGAGCTGTTTTTT	CASSFAENTGELFF
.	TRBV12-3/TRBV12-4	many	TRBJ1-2	TGTGCCAGCAGTCACAGGGATGGCTACACCTTC	CASSHRDGYTF